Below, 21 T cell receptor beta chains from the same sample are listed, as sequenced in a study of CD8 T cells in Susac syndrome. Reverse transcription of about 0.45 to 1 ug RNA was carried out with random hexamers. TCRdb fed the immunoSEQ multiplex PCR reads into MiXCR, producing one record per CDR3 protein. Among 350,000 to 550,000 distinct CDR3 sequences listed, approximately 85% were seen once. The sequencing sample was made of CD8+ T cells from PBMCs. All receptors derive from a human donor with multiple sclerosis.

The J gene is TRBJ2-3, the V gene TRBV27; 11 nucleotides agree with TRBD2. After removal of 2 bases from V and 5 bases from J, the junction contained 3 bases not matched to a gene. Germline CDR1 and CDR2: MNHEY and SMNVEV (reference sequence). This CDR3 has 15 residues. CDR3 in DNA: TGTGCCAGCAGTTTAACTAGCGGGAGCGTAGATACGCAGTATTTT. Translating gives CASSLTSGSVDTQYF.

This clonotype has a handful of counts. The CDR3 bases are TGTGCCAGCAGCCCCCGGGGCCAGCACTACGAGCAGTACTTC. Its protein is CASSPRGQHYEQYF. The chain employs TRBV7-9 and TRBJ2-7; D assignment may be TRBD1 or TRBD2 (5 bases each). The CDR3 consists of 14 residues. V was cut by 5 bases and J by 3 bases, with 14 bases left in between. Germline CDR1 is SEHNR and CDR2 is FQNEAQ (reference sequence).

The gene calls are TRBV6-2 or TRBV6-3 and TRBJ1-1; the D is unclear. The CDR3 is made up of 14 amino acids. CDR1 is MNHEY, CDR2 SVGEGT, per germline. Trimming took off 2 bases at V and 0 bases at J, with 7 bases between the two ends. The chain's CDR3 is CASSYTGLNTEAFF. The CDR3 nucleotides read TGTGCCAGCAGTTACACTGGGTTGAACACTGAAGCTTTCTTT.

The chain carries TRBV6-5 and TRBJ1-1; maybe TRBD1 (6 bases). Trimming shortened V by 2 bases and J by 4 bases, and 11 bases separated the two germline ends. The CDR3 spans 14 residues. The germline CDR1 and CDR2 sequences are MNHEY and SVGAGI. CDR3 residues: CASSYTDSSTEAFF. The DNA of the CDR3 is TGTGCCAGCAGTTACACGGACAGTAGCACTGAAGCTTTCTTT.

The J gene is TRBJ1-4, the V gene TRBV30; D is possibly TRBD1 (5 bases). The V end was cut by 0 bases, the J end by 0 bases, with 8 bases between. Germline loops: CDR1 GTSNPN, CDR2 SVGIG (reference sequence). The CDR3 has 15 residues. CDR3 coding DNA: TGTGCCTGGAGTGTTGGGACTTCAACTAATGAAAAACTGTTTTTT. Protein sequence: CAWSVGTSTNEKLFF.

CDR3 in DNA: TGTGCTAGTGGGATATATAACAATGAGCAGTTCTTC. As protein: CASGIYNNEQFF. The rearrangement links TRBV12-5 to TRBJ2-1, with D unclear. CDR1 is LGHNT, CDR2 FRNRAP, per germline. V shed 6 bases and J shed 5 bases, with 8 bases lying between them. The CDR3 spans 12 residues.

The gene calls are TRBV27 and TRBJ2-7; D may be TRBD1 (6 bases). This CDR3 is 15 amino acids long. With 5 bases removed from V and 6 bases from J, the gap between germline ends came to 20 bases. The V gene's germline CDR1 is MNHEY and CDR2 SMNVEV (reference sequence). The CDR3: CASSLTTTGWGEQYF. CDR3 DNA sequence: TGTGCCAGCAGTCTTACTACGACAGGTTGGGGCGAGCAGTACTTC.

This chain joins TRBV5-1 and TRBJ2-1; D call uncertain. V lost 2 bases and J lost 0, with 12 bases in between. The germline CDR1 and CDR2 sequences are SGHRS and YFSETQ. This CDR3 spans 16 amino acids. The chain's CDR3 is CASSLGAPSSYNEQFF. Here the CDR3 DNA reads TGCGCCAGCAGCTTAGGTGCACCGAGCTCCTACAATGAGCAGTTCTTC.

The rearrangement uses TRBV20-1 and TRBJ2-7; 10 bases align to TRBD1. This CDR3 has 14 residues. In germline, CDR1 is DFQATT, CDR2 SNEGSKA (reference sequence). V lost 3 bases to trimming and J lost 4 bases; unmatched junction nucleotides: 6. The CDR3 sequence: CSARTDRGGYEQYF. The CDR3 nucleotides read TGCAGTGCTAGGACGGACAGGGGGGGTTACGAGCAGTACTTC.

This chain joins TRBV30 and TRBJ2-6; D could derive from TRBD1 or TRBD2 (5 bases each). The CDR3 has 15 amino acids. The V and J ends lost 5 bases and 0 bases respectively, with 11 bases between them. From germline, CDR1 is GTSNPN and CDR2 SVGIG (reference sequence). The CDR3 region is CAWSGTVSGANVLTF. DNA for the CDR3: TGTGCCTGGTCCGGGACGGTCTCTGGGGCCAACGTCCTGACTTTC.

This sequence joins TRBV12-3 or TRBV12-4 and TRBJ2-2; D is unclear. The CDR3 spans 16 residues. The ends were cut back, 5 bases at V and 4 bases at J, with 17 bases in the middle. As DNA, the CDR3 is TGTGCCAGCAGTCGTGCTAGGTTGGCCAGCACCGGGGAGCTGTTTTTT. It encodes CASSRARLASTGELFF.

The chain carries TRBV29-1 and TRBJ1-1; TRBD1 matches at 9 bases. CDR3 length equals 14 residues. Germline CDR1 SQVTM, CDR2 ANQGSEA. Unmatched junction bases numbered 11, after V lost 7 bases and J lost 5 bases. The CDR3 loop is CSAWGQGGVTEAFF. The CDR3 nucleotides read TGCAGCGCATGGGGACAGGGAGGGGTAACTGAAGCTTTCTTT.

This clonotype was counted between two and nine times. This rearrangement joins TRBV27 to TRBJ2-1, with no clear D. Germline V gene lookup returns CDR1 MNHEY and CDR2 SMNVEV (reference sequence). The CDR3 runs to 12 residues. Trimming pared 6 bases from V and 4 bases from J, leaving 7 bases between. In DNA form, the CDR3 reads TGTGCCAGCAGCGGTGTATACAATGAGCAGTTCTTC. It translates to CASSGVYNEQFF.

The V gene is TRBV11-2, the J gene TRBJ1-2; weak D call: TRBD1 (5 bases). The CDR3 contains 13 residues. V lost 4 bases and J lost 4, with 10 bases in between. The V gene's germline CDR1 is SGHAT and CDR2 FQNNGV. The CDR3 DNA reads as TGTGCCAGCAGCTCCGGGGCGAGCTATGGCTACACCTTC. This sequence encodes CASSSGASYGYTF.

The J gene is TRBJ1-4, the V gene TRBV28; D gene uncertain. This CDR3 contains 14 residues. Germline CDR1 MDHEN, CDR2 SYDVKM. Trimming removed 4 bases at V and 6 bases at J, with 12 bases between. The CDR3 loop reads CASSSPLHDEKLFF. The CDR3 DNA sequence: TGTGCCAGCAGTTCTCCACTTCACGATGAAAAACTGTTTTTT.

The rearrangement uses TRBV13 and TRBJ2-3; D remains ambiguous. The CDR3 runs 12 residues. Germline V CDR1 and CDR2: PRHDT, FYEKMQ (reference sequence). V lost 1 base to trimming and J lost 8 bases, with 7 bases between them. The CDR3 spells CASSLVAGTQYF. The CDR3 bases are TGTGCCAGCAGCTTAGTAGCAGGTACGCAGTATTTT.

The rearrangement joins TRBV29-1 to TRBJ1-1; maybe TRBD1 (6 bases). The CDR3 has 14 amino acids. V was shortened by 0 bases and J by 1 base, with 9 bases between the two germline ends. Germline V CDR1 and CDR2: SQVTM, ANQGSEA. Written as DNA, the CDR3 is TGCAGCGTTGAAGATGTGGACAGGAACACTGAAGCTTTCTTT. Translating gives CSVEDVDRNTEAFF.

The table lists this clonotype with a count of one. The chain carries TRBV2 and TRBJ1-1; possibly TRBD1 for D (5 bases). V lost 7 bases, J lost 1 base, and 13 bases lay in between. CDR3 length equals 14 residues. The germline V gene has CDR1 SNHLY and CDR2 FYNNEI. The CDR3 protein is CASMGTGENTEAFF. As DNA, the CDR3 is TGTGCCAGCATGGGGACCGGGGAGAACACTGAAGCTTTCTTT.

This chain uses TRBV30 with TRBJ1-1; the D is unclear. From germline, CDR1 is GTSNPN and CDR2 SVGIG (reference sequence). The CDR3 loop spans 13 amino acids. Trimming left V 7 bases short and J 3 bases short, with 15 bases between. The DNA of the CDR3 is TGTGCCTTTTCGGGGTCAAGAGACACTGAAGCTTTCTTT. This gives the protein CAFSGSRDTEAFF.

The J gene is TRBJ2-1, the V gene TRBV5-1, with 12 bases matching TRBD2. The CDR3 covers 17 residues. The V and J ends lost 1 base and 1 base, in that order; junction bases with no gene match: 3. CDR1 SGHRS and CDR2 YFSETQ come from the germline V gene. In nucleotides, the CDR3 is TGCGCCAGCAGCTTGCTAACTAGCGGGAGGTCCTACAATGAGCAGTTCTTC. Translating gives CASSLLTSGRSYNEQFF.

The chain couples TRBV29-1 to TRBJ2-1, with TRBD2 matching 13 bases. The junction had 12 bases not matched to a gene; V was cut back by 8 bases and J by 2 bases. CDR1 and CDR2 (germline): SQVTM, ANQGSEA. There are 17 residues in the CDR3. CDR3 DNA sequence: TGCAGCTCCCGGTTAGGGACTAGCGGGACCACCTACAATGAGCAGTTCTTC. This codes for CSSRLGTSGTTYNEQFF.